The source of this T cell receptor beta chain is a study of metastatic and nonmetastatic thyroid tumors. Study in general: It was across blood and tumor or nodule tissue from malignant and benign thyroid patients that repertoires were compared.

Patients had received no treatment of any kind before thyroid surgery. Original handling: It was from CDR3 differences across clinicopathological groups that a distant-metastasis classifier for papillary thyroid cancer was built. MiXCR was used by TCRdb to re-call the PCR reads. These V and J calls are TCRdb output, not the study's own analysis. The sample lists about 59,000 clones, roughly 30% occurring once. Germline values: CDR1 MDHEN, CDR2 SYDVKM. This CDR3 spans 13 amino acids. V shed 10 bases, J shed 6 bases, and the junction held 12 bases outside the gene matches. This clone was picked up a small number of times.

The sequenced sample was blood. The sequence came from a female donor with papillary thyroid cancer or a benign thyroid nodule (not recorded which). Some clones in this sample may be carry-over from other donors' samples. The rearrangement joins TRBV28 to TRBJ2-7, with TRBD1 identical over 7 bases. CDR3: CATDRDAVGEQYF. The CDR3 DNA reads as TGTGCCACCGACAGGGACGCTGTTGGCGAGCAGTACTTC.